This entry features one T cell receptor beta chain sequence. The antigen remains unidentified. The record originates from a study of cytotoxic CD8 clonotypes in ibrutinib-treated CLL. The overall study: Sample averages reached hundreds of thousands of productive templates and tens of thousands of productive rearrangements. Study-wide points: On treatment, the uncommon public clonotypes contracted or remained stable. Baseline clonality exceeded age-matched healthy donors and tracked circulating CD8+ T-cell counts. Higher clonality was seen at ibrutinib response and a return toward baseline at progression.

Sequenced by immunoSEQ multiplex PCR; TCRdb stores in-frame clones only, minus some. The sample gives roughly 150,000 clones, about three quarters of which show up once; about 5% is in the top ten. The receptor was isolated from a human donor with chronic lymphocytic leukemia. This sample comprised PBMCs, obtained after 24 months of ibrutinib treatment.

The CDR3 DNA reads as TGTGCCAGCAGCCATCCAGGGGGCTATGGCTACACCTTC. Translation: CASSHPGGYGYTF. This sequence joins TRBV28 and TRBJ1-2; TRBD1 agrees at 7 bases. This CDR3 has 13 residues. Trimming took 6 bases from V and 4 from J; bases not matched to a gene: 5. Germline V gene data show CDR1 as MDHEN and CDR2 as SYDVKM.